This passage covers 11 T cell receptor beta chains from one sample sequenced in a study of control samples from healthy donors and cancer patients. Profiling relied on immunoSEQ multiplex PCR, and the TCRdb table lists in-frame clones only, not all of them. This sample yields 150,000 to 200,000 clones, of which about nine tenths are seen a single time; roughly 2.1% belongs to the top ten. Sequencing was carried out using blood. The receptors derive from a woman aged 40 to 50 in good health.

The DNA of the CDR3 is TGCGCCAGCAGCCCCCCCGGACAGGGGGACGATGGCTACACCTTC. Translating it yields CASSPPGQGDDGYTF. The chain employs TRBV5-1 and TRBJ1-2; 10 bases map to TRBD1. The CDR3 covers 15 residues. Unmatched junction bases numbered 9, after V lost 4 bases and J lost 6 bases. Per the germline V gene, CDR1 is SGHRS and CDR2 is YFSETQ.

Concerning this clone itself: At the DNA level, this CDR3 is encoded by other sequences in the same sample as well. J is TRBJ1-5 and V is TRBV3-1 (or the pseudogene TRBV3-2), with D unclear. V was cut by 6 bases and J by 0 bases, with 6 bases left in between. This CDR3 spans 13 amino acids. The germline gives CDR1 LGHDT, CDR2 YNNKEL (reference sequence). This chain's CDR3 is CASSPGSNQPQHF. CDR3 sequence (DNA): TGTGCCAGCAGTCCAGGTAGCAATCAGCCCCAGCATTTT.

The gene calls are TRBV2 and TRBJ1-4; 8 bases align to TRBD1. There are 15 residues in the CDR3. Losses at the gene ends were 5 bases for V and 4 bases for J; bases not matched to a gene: 6. CDR1 and CDR2 (germline): SNHLY, FYNNEI. CDR3 DNA: TGTGCCAGCAGTAACTGGACAGGGTTTAATGAAAAACTGTTTTTT. As protein: CASSNWTGFNEKLFF.

The J gene is TRBJ2-5, the V gene TRBV19; D might be TRBD1 or TRBD2, each matching 5 bases. V dropped 6 bases and J dropped 4 bases, with 15 bases sitting between them. There are 14 residues in the CDR3. From germline, CDR1 is LNHDA and CDR2 SQIVND (reference sequence). CDR3 DNA sequence: TGTGCCAGTAGAGATGGGGGTGTAGCAGAGACCCAGTACTTC. The encoded protein is CASRDGGVAETQYF.

V usage is TRBV5-1 and J usage is TRBJ2-6; a possible D gene is TRBD1 (5 bases). Germline loops: CDR1 SGHRS, CDR2 YFSETQ. The CDR3 contains 16 residues. The V gene lost 3 bases and the J gene lost 0 bases, with 10 bases spanning the gap. CDR3: CASSWGDSSGANVLTF. Here the CDR3 DNA reads TGCGCCAGCAGCTGGGGTGACAGCTCTGGGGCCAACGTCCTGACTTTC.

This clone was found a few times. The rearrangement joins TRBV4-1 to TRBJ1-5; the D is unclear. Germline V gene lookup returns CDR1 MGHRA and CDR2 YSYEKL. Trimming pared 1 base from V and 0 bases from J, leaving 7 bases between. This CDR3 region has 15 residues. The CDR3 DNA reads as TGCGCCAGCAGCCAAGGGGGAAATAGCAATCAGCCCCAGCATTTT. Amino acids: CASSQGGNSNQPQHF.

J is TRBJ1-4 and V is TRBV10-3; TRBD1 might be the D (5 bases). The CDR3 runs 16 residues. Between the trimmed V and J ends, which lost 0 bases and 8 bases, there was a span of 16 bases. The germline gives CDR1 ENHRY, CDR2 SYGVKD. As DNA, the CDR3 is TGTGCCATCAGTGAGTCGGGGACGATATTTGAGGAAAAACTGTTTTTT. It is translated as CAISESGTIFEEKLFF.

This clone was seen more than once but under ten times. The genes are TRBV7-9 and TRBJ2-7, with D possibly matching TRBD1 (5 bases). The germline V gene encodes CDR1 SEHNR and CDR2 FQNEAQ (reference sequence). Trimming removed 6 bases at V and 0 bases at J, with 12 bases between. This CDR3 contains 14 residues. The CDR3 is CASRPDSSSYEQYF. DNA for the CDR3: TGTGCCAGCAGACCCGACAGCAGCTCCTACGAGCAGTACTTC.

A few counts support this clone. This chain uses TRBV6-1 with TRBJ2-7; TRBD2 is a possible D gene (6 bases). V dropped 2 bases and J dropped 4 bases, with 18 bases sitting between them. Germline-derived CDR1 and CDR2 are MNHNS and SASEGT. The CDR3 has 16 amino acids. The CDR3 loop reads CASSEMIRGAGYEQYF. CDR3 in DNA: TGTGCCAGCAGTGAAATGATTAGGGGTGCGGGGTACGAGCAGTACTTC.

This rearrangement joins TRBV28 to TRBJ1-1; the D is unclear. Germline values: CDR1 MDHEN, CDR2 SYDVKM. The ends were cut back, 6 bases at V and 7 bases at J, with 18 bases in the middle. The CDR3 has 14 amino acids. The CDR3 coding sequence is TGTGCCAGCAGCCCCCCGTCCAGGCGATTTGAAGCTTTCTTT. Translation gives CASSPPSRRFEAFF.

This sequence joins TRBV5-1 and TRBJ1-1; D perhaps matches TRBD1 (6 bases). The CDR3 has 15 amino acids. The V end lost 2 bases, the J end lost 3 bases, and 14 bases lay between the germline ends. CDR1 is SGHRS and CDR2 is YFSETQ in the germline V gene. CDR3 region: CASSLLQGGDTEAFF. The CDR3 DNA follows: TGCGCCAGCAGCTTACTACAGGGCGGGGACACTGAAGCTTTCTTT.